These T cell receptor beta chains were read from a single sample in a study of blood T cell repertoires in COVID-19. TCRdb's copy holds only in-frame clones and misses some; the assay was immunoSEQ multiplex PCR. The table includes a few hundred thousand clones, 80% to 85% detected once. The sample was peripheral blood. These receptors were taken from a woman of 80 years or more with COVID-19, enrolled during active disease. CDR3s include the opening cysteine and the closing phenylalanine or tryptophan. Each record gives: J gene, CDR3 length, V gene, CDR3 protein.

>TRBJ1-1|13|TRBV29-1
CSAGQGPNTEAFF
>TRBJ2-5|13|TRBV10-2
CASSESAGETQYF
>TRBJ2-1|10|TRBV5-1
CASTGNEQFF
>TRBJ1-2|15|TRBV5-6
CASSSRQGTVYGYTF
>TRBJ1-2|14|TRBV6-5
CASSPQGSNYGYTF
>TRBJ2-1|15|TRBV7-3
CASSTDSFSYNEQFF
>TRBJ2-5|16|TRBV6-5
CASSYSVFGGQETQYF
>TRBJ2-1|15|TRBV7-2
CASSETGLAGAEQFF
>TRBJ2-1|14|TRBV4-2
CASSQDLGLGEQFF
>TRBJ1-1|12|TRBV3-1/TRBV3-2
CASSGDGQEAFF
>TRBJ2-3|18|TRBV3-1/TRBV3-2
CASSQGTSGGAGKDTQYF
>TRBJ1-5|15|TRBV28
CASSSTGNSNQPQHF
>TRBJ2-6|18|TRBV7-2
CASSLVAGGSAGANVLTF
>TRBJ2-3|16|TRBV5-1
CASSTLGQGVESTQYF
>TRBJ1-5|15|TRBV6-1
CASREGPGEDQPQHF
>TRBJ1-1|15|TRBV4-2
CASSYPTGPNTEAFF
>TRBJ2-7|14|TRBV7-8
CASSSRDRIYEQYF
>TRBJ1-2|13|TRBV28
CASSLVGQSGYTF
>TRBJ2-7|15|TRBV6-5
CASSMGQGVTYEQYF
>TRBJ1-1|14|TRBV4-2
CASSQLGGGTEAFF